This TCR beta chain was captured by sequencing in a study of T cell changes during pregnancy in multiple sclerosis. Points on this clone: Distinct nucleotide sequences in the sample also encode this CDR3.

Sequencing was performed with immunoSEQ multiplex PCR; in TCRdb, only in-frame clones are kept and a portion is missing. Counted here are tens of thousands of clones, roughly nine tenths occurring once; the ten biggest clones make up 4.5% to 6.5%. V was pared by 3 bases and J by 3 bases, with 9 bases of the junction left unmatched. Germline V gene data show CDR1 as KGHSH and CDR2 as LQKENI. There are 16 residues in the CDR3. The clonotype comes from a female donor with multiple sclerosis, enrolled in a pregnancy study. V gene TRBV18 combines with J gene TRBJ2-7, with 9 bases aligning to TRBD1. The starting material was CD8+ T cells from peripheral blood mononuclear cells, obtained before pregnancy. The CDR3 loop reads CASSPSPGQGFYEQYF. The CDR3, as DNA: TGTGCCAGCTCACCGTCACCGGGACAGGGTTTCTACGAGCAGTACTTC. The full variable domain, completed using reference TRBV18 and TRBJ2-7, is NAGVMQNPRHLVRRRGQEARLRCSPMKGHSHVYWYRQLPEEGLKFMVYLQKENIIDESGMPKERFSAEFPKEGPSILRIQQVVRGDSAAYFCASSPSPGQGFYEQYFGPGTRLTVT.